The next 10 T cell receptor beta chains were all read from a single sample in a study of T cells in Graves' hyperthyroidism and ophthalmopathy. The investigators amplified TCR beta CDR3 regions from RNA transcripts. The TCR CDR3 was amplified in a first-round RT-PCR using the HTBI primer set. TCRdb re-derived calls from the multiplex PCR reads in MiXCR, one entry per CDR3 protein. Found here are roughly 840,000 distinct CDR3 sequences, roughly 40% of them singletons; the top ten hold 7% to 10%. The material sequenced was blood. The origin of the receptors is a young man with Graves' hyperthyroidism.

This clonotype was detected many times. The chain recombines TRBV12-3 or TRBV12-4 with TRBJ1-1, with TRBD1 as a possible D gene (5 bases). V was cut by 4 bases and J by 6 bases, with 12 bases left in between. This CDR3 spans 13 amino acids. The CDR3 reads CASSSGLAPEAFF. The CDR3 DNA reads TGTGCCAGCAGTTCAGGGCTCGCCCCTGAAGCTTTCTTT.

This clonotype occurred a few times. The CDR3 sequence is CASSVRWQQETQYF. Here the CDR3 DNA reads TGTGCCAGCAGCGTACGGTGGCAGCAAGAGACCCAGTACTTC. V is TRBV9 and J is TRBJ2-5, with unresolved D. Germline loops: CDR1 SGDLS, CDR2 YYNGEE. This CDR3 spans 14 amino acids. V lost 1 base and J lost 2, with 9 bases in between.

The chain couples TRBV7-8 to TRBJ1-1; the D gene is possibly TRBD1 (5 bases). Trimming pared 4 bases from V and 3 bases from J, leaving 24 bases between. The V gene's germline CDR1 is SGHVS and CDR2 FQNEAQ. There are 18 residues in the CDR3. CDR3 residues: CASSSEAGTPKWDTEAFF. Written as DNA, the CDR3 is TGTGCCAGCAGCTCGGAGGCTGGGACCCCAAAATGGGACACTGAAGCTTTCTTT.

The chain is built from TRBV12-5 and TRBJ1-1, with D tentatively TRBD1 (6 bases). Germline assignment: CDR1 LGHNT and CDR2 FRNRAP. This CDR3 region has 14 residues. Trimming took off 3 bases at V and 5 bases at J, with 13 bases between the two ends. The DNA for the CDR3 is TGTGCTAGTGGTTTCGACCTCGACAGGACTGAAGCTTTCTTT. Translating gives CASGFDLDRTEAFF.

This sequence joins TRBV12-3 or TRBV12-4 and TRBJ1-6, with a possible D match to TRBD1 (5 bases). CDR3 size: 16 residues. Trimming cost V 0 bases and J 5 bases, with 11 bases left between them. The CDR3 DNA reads TGTGCCAGCAGTTTAGCGGGAGGGGTTGATAATTCACCCCTCCACTTT. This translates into CASSLAGGVDNSPLHF.

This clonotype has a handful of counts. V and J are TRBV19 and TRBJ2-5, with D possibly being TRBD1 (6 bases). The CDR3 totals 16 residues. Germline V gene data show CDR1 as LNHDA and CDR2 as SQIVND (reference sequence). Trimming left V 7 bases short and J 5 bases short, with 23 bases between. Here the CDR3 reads CASTHPSTGRGETQYF. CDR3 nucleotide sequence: TGTGCCAGTACCCACCCCTCGACAGGTAGAGGCGAGACCCAGTACTTC.

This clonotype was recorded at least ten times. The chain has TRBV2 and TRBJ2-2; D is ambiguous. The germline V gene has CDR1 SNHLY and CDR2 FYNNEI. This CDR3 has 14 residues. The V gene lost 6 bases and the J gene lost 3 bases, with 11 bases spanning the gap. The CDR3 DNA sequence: TGTGCCAGCAGCCCGCGGCCTTACACCGGGGAGCTGTTTTTT. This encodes CASSPRPYTGELFF.

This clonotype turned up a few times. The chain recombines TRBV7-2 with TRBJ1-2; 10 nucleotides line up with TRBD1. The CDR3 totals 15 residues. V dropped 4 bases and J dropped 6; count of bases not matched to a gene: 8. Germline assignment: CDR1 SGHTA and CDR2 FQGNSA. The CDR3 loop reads CASSSAGTGVDGYTF. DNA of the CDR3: TGTGCCAGCAGCTCAGCTGGGACAGGGGTCGATGGCTACACCTTC.

In DNA form, the CDR3 reads TGTGCCAGCAGCCCAGGACAGCACGAGCAGTACTTC. Translation gives CASSPGQHEQYF. The V and J genes are TRBV13 and TRBJ2-7; D perhaps matches TRBD1 (6 bases). V was trimmed by 5 bases and J by 5 bases, leaving 10 bases between them. The CDR3 runs 12 residues. Germline CDR1 PRHDT, CDR2 FYEKMQ (reference sequence).

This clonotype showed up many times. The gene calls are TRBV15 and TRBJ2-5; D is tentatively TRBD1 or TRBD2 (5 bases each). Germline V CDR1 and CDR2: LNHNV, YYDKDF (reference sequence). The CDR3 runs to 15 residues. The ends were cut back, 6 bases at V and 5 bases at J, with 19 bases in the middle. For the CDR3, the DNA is TGTGCCACCAGTACTAGGCTGGGGGTTCAGGAGACCCAGTACTTC. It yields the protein CATSTRLGVQETQYF.